The rows below give T cell receptor beta chains drawn from one sample of a study of blood T cell repertoires in COVID-19. Some clones are missing from TCRdb's copy, which holds only in-frame ones; the method was immunoSEQ multiplex PCR. This table holds 120,000 or so clones, approximately 71% found once. Sequencing was performed on peripheral blood. These receptors were taken from an older woman with acute or convalescent COVID-19. CDR3s leave out the opening cysteine and the closing phenylalanine or tryptophan. Fields, in order: J gene, V gene, CDR3 protein.

TRBJ2-6 TRBV7-6 ASSLMSGISGANVLT
TRBJ2-7 TRBV28 ASSSGLAYKYEQY
TRBJ2-3 TRBV18 ASSPQTGSTDTQY
TRBJ1-2 TRBV9 ASSATDRGINYGYT
TRBJ1-6 TRBV6-6 ASLREYNSPLH
TRBJ2-7 TRBV2 ASSGGYEQY
TRBJ1-2 TRBV10-3 AIAGTGGGYGYT
TRBJ2-7 TRBV10-3 AIRGVLEYEQY
TRBJ1-5 TRBV6-5 ASSLQGAQPQH
TRBJ2-1 TRBV27 ASGQGGFYNEQF
TRBJ2-5 TRBV23-1 ASRPYKETGNNQETQY
TRBJ1-5 TRBV27 ASSSYSNSNQPQH
TRBJ2-7 TRBV5-1 ASSPWTGRIEQY
TRBJ2-3 TRBV10-3 AISESGRGPSTDTQY
TRBJ2-3 TRBV5-1 ASSNGQGRTDTQY
TRBJ2-7 TRBV3-1/TRBV3-2 ASPSGGADTTYEQY
TRBJ2-3 TRBV9 ASSVGDRDSTDTQY
TRBJ2-3 TRBV4-1 ASSHGGSTDTQY
TRBJ1-4 TRBV2 ASSPDTLEKLF
TRBJ2-3 TRBV2 AIRTSGNTDTQY
TRBJ1-5 TRBV5-1 ASSLDGYSNQPQH
TRBJ1-1 TRBV6-5 ASSYSTRGVTEAF
TRBJ1-1 TRBV5-1 ASSIGVINTEAF
TRBJ1-2 TRBV10-3 AISPGQSRGYT
TRBJ2-1 TRBV29-1 SVERQGTYNEQF
TRBJ2-7 TRBV11-2 ASSRDRNSYEQY
TRBJ2-1 TRBV10-3 AISESTQRVNYNEQF
TRBJ1-1 TRBV19 ASSIERTEAF
TRBJ2-1 TRBV7-8 ASRLLAGGSMDEQF
TRBJ2-7 TRBV3-1/TRBV3-2 ASSQDPRSALAYEQY
TRBJ1-4 TRBV5-1 ASSLTGAGAFNEKLF
TRBJ2-7 TRBV21-1 ASSKARGPSSYEQY
TRBJ1-4 TRBV7-6 ASSRDRVNEKLF
TRBJ2-2 TRBV18 ASSPLQGLTGELF
TRBJ2-7 TRBV6-1 ASSETGRTQY
TRBJ1-2 TRBV25-1 ASSFPGGGVGYT
TRBJ2-3 TRBV15 ATSRDRGSDTQY
TRBJ2-3 TRBV6-5 ASSSIRSSTDTQY
TRBJ1-6 TRBV2 ATGSSYNSPLH
TRBJ1-1 TRBV19 ASSIGSWTGPNTEAF